The next 21 T cell receptor beta chains were all read from a single sample in a study of prognosis after radiotherapy for stage I lung cancer. Genomic DNA provided the template from which TCR beta CDR3 was amplified by two-round multiplex PCR. First-round PCR, the initial amplification, used primers specific to each TRBV and TRBJ gene. TCRdb used MiXCR to reprocess the multiplex PCR reads, holding one entry per CDR3 protein. The sample has under 20,000 distinct CDR3 sequences, approximately 50% seen once. The source material was PBMCs, sampled before or after stereotactic body radiation therapy (not recorded which). The receptors were sampled from a donor aged 50 or older with non-small cell lung cancer.

In regard to this clonotype: One base separates it from a far larger clone, so it is likely a read error. The CDR3 DNA follows: TGTGCCAGCAGTTCCTCGTACAGGGGCCACGAGCAGTACTTC. Translating it yields CASSSSYRGHEQYF. The chain carries TRBV6-1 and TRBJ2-7; TRBD1 aligns across 7 bases. V was pared by 5 bases and J by 5 bases, with 9 bases of the junction left unmatched. Germline V gene data show CDR1 as MNHNS and CDR2 as SASEGT. The CDR3 has 14 residues.

Sample share makes this clonotype medium-sized. The chain is built from TRBV12-3 or TRBV12-4 and TRBJ2-1, with D possibly TRBD1 on 5 matching bases. The CDR3 loop spans 14 amino acids. Trimming took 6 bases from V and 6 from J, leaving 15 bases between them. CDR3 amino acids: CASSPFRVVNEQFF. CDR3 coding DNA: TGTGCCAGCAGCCCCTTCAGGGTTGTCAATGAGCAGTTCTTC.

The V call is TRBV9, the J call TRBJ2-7; D is uncertain. The V end was cut by 3 bases, the J end by 3 bases, with 1 base between. The CDR3 extends over 10 amino acids. CDR1 is SGDLS and CDR2 is YYNGEE in the germline V gene. The CDR3 is CASSGYEQYF. Here the CDR3 DNA reads TGTGCCAGCAGCGGCTACGAGCAGTACTTC.

In its sample, this clonotype is large (0.1 to 1%). CDR3 DNA sequence: TGTGCCAGCAGTTTATTTGCAGGTGTCACAGATACGCAGTATTTT. It yields the protein CASSLFAGVTDTQYF. The chain joins TRBV27 to TRBJ2-3; D gene unclear. Germline CDR1 and CDR2: MNHEY and SMNVEV (reference sequence). The CDR3 runs 15 residues. The V end was cut by 1 base, the J end by 2 bases, with 10 bases between.

Ten or more counts support this clonotype. The chain couples TRBV5-1 to TRBJ2-5; TRBD2 aligns across 8 bases. Trimming took 0 bases from V and 5 from J; bases not matched to a gene: 6. Germline V CDR1 and CDR2: SGHRS, YFSETQ. This CDR3 region has 15 residues. The DNA of the CDR3 is TGCGCCAGCAGCTTGGGTAGTGCGGGGGGCGAGACCCAGTACTTC. Protein: CASSLGSAGGETQYF.

The rearrangement uses TRBV5-6 and TRBJ2-3; tentatively, D is TRBD2 (5 bases). V was trimmed by 3 bases and J by 6 bases, leaving 11 bases between them. This CDR3 is built from 13 residues. Germline-derived CDR1 and CDR2 are SGHDT and YYEEEE. In nucleotides, the CDR3 is TGTGCCAGCAGCTCCGGAGGTTACGATACGCAGTATTTT. This codes for CASSSGGYDTQYF.

Relative to its sample, this clonotype is medium-sized. This sequence joins TRBV5-1 and TRBJ2-5; TRBD2 matches at 12 bases. The closer fit of TRBJ2-1 to the DNA end suggests the J call may be wrong. There are 19 residues in the CDR3. Germline-derived CDR1 and CDR2 are SGHRS and YFSETQ. CDR3 residues: CASRPRKLAGGPADNEQFF. CDR3 DNA sequence: TGCGCCAGCAGGCCAAGAAAGCTAGCGGGAGGGCCGGCTGACAATGAGCAGTTCTTC.

Within the sample, this clonotype is medium-sized. CDR3 region: CASRGTSGYEQYF. The CDR3 DNA reads as TGTGCCAGCAGGGGGACTAGCGGCTACGAGCAGTACTTC. This chain connects TRBV27 to TRBJ2-7, with TRBD2 identical over 11 bases. Germline V gives CDR1 MNHEY, CDR2 SMNVEV (reference sequence). The CDR3 extends over 13 amino acids. V was clipped by 6 bases and J by 3 bases; unmatched bases: 1.

As to this clonotype: A read error likely explains this, since a far larger clone differs by one base. The chain recombines TRBV6-1 with TRBJ2-7; 8 bases are shared with TRBD2. The end of the DNA fits TRBJ2-1 better, so the J call may be wrong. The CDR3 length is 15 residues. Germline CDR1 reads MNHNS; CDR2 reads SASEGT. CDR3 in amino acids: CASSESGGSYNEQFF. For the CDR3, the DNA is TGTGCCAGCAGTGAAAGCGGGGGCTCCTACAATGAGCAGTTCTTC.

The CDR3 DNA reads as TGTGCCAGCAGCACACGGACAGGGGGCCCCACCGGGGAGCTGTTTTTT. Translation: CASSTRTGGPTGELFF. The chain joins TRBV13 to TRBJ2-2; the match to TRBD1 covers 11 bases. Germline V CDR1 and CDR2: PRHDT, FYEKMQ (reference sequence). The CDR3 sequence is 16 residues long. The trim removed 5 bases at V and 4 bases at J, leaving 6 bases unmatched.

In its sample, this clonotype was seen many times. The V gene is TRBV6-2 or TRBV6-3, the J gene TRBJ2-7; 7 bases are a match to TRBD1. Germline CDR1 MNHEY, CDR2 SVGEGT. The CDR3 length is 15 residues. The ends lost 7 bases at V and 0 bases at J; junction bases unmatched: 9. As DNA, the CDR3 is TGTGCCAGCACCATAGACAGGGTGGGCTCCTACGAGCAGTACTTC. Amino acids: CASTIDRVGSYEQYF.

The chain is built from TRBV10-3 and TRBJ1-5; D remains ambiguous. CDR3 length equals 14 residues. Germline CDR1 and CDR2: ENHRY and SYGVKD. V dropped 4 bases and J dropped 0 bases, with 7 bases sitting between them. Here the CDR3 reads CAISGGDSNQPQHF. In DNA form, the CDR3 reads TGTGCCATCAGTGGCGGGGATAGCAATCAGCCCCAGCATTTT.

Note on this clonotype: The junction differs from germline at one of its ends, possibly a read error. This rearrangement joins TRBV6-1 to TRBJ2-6, with TRBD1 identical over 7 bases. Germline assignment: CDR1 MNHNS and CDR2 SASEGT. This CDR3 has 16 residues. The CDR3 bases are TGTGCCATCAGACAGGGCGGCATTGCTGGGGCCAACGTCCCGACTTTC. Encoded protein: CAIRQGGIAGANVPTF.

The V and J genes are TRBV11-3 and TRBJ1-3; no reliable D call. In germline, CDR1 is SGHNT, CDR2 YENEEA. Trimming pared 8 bases from V and 1 base from J, leaving 12 bases between. The CDR3 extends over 14 amino acids. This CDR3 is CASSAGSSGNTIYF. The CDR3 region has the DNA TGTGCCAGCTCCGCCGGGTCGTCTGGAAACACCATATATTTT. The variable domain in full, with the rest retrieved from reference TRBV11-3 and TRBJ1-3, is EAGVVQSPRYKIIEKKQPVAFWCNPISGHNTLYWYLQNLGQGPELLIRYENEEAVDDSQLPKDRFSAERLKGVDSTLKIQPAELGDSAVYLCASSAGSSGNTIYFGEGSWLTVV.

At least ten counts were recorded for this clonotype. The chain links TRBV5-1 to TRBJ2-1; TRBD2 matches 10 bases. The V segment lost 1 base and the J segment 15 bases; nucleotides outside the gene matches: 13. The CDR3 consists of 15 residues. Germline loops: CDR1 SGHRS, CDR2 YFSETQ. The CDR3 nucleotides are TGCGCCAGCAGCTTGCTGCTAGCGGGAGACACCGGGCCGTTCTTC. Its protein is CASSLLLAGDTGPFF.

This clonotype was counted many times. The chain employs TRBV19 and TRBJ2-1, with D unresolved. Trimming took off 2 bases at V and 5 bases at J, with 19 bases between the two ends. The CDR3 consists of 17 residues. CDR1 and CDR2 (germline): LNHDA, SQIVND (reference sequence). CDR3 in amino acids: CASSIHDRAPQNNEQFF. CDR3 in DNA: TGTGCCAGTAGTATACATGACCGGGCCCCGCAAAACAATGAGCAGTTCTTC. Full variable domain (remainder filled in from reference TRBV19 and TRBJ2-1): DGGITQSPKYLFRKEGQNVTLSCEQNLNHDAMYWYRQDPGQGLRLIYYSQIVNDFQKGDIAEGYSVSREKKESFPLTVTSAQKNPTAFYLCASSIHDRAPQNNEQFFGPGTRLTVL.

The chain uses TRBV6-1 and TRBJ2-7, with D perhaps given as TRBD1 or TRBD2 (5 bases each). Germline CDR1 is MNHNS and CDR2 is SASEGT. The CDR3 covers 14 residues. Trimming took 4 bases from V and 13 from J, leaving 23 bases between them. The DNA of the CDR3 is TGTGCCAGCAGTGCAAACGGGGCTCCCTGGGAGCTATACTTC. Amino acid sequence: CASSANGAPWELYF.

Remarks on this clonotype: A clone one base away is much larger, so this may be a read error. The CDR3 DNA reads TGTGCCAGCAGCCCCTCTGACAGGGTCCGCGAGCAGTGCTTC. Amino acid sequence: CASSPSDRVREQCF. The V and J genes are TRBV3-1 and TRBJ2-7; TRBD1 matches at 7 bases. This CDR3 comprises 14 residues. The germline V gene has CDR1 LGHDT and CDR2 YNNKEL (reference sequence).

V usage is TRBV12-3 or TRBV12-4 and J usage is TRBJ1-2; 12 positions match TRBD1. The CDR3 has 16 residues. Losses at the gene ends were 5 bases for V and 5 bases for J; bases not matched to a gene: 9. CDR3 residues: CASSIGTGGSVYGYTF. The CDR3, as DNA: TGTGCCAGCAGTATCGGGACAGGGGGCTCTGTATATGGCTACACCTTC.

With respect to this clonotype: The CDR3 end shows no conserved phenylalanine or tryptophan, and so a read error is likely. The chain carries TRBV2 and TRBJ1-5; D remains ambiguous. V lost 5 bases and J lost 7, with 15 bases in between. Germline CDR1 SNHLY, CDR2 FYNNEI. The CDR3 consists of 14 residues. This chain's CDR3 is CASSYSGVEQPQHS. The CDR3 coding sequence is TGTGCCAGCAGTTATAGCGGGGTAGAACAGCCCCAGCATTCT.

This clonotype was counted ten times or more. The chain has TRBV11-2 and TRBJ2-1, with unresolved D. Germline CDR1 is SGHAT and CDR2 is FQNNGV. The CDR3 is 13 amino acids. Trimming pared 1 base from V and 9 bases from J, leaving 10 bases between. CDR3 coding DNA: TGTGCCAGCAGCTTAGGGGGATACTCTGAGCAGTTCTTC. Protein sequence: CASSLGGYSEQFF. Full variable domain (remainder filled in from reference TRBV11-2 and TRBJ2-1): EAGVAQSPRYKIIEKRQSVAFWCNPISGHATLYWYQQILGQGPKLLIQFQNNGVVDDSQLPKDRFSAERLKGVDSTLKIQPAKLEDSAVYLCASSLGGYSEQFFGPGTRLTVL.